Listed below are T cell receptor beta chains from one sample, sequenced in a study of OX40 agonist ivuxolimab in advanced cancers. Sequencing was performed with immunoSEQ multiplex PCR; in TCRdb, only in-frame clones are kept and a portion is missing. The sample shows 60,000 to 75,000 clones, around 90% of them seen only once. The sample in question was CD4+ or CD8+ T cells sorted from blood, obtained in a trial of the OX40 agonist ivuxolimab. The receptors come from an adult with an advanced solid tumor such as melanoma, head and neck, liver or kidney cancer. The CDR3 runs from the conserved cysteine through the conserved F or W. A D gene is named only where the DNA matches it firmly. Part of the rows lack a size; the others show once, few, many or a class for expanded clones.

d_gene: .; abundance: .; v_gene: TRBV18; j_gene: TRBJ2-3; CDR3aa: CASSPGKDTQYF; CDR3nt: TGTGCCAGCTCACCCGGCAAAGATACGCAGTATTTT
d_gene: TRBD2; abundance: .; v_gene: TRBV7-2; j_gene: TRBJ2-7; CDR3aa: CASSSTFSGRGEQYF; CDR3nt: TGTGCCAGCAGCTCGACTTTCAGCGGGAGAGGCGAGCAGTACTTC
d_gene: .; abundance: .; v_gene: TRBV9; j_gene: TRBJ2-5; CDR3aa: CASSVAWGETQYF; CDR3nt: TGTGCCAGCAGCGTAGCTTGGGGAGAGACCCAGTACTTC
d_gene: .; abundance: .; v_gene: TRBV4-3; j_gene: TRBJ2-5; CDR3aa: CASSQEFGRETQYF; CDR3nt: TGCGCCAGCAGCCAAGAATTCGGGAGAGAGACCCAGTACTTC
d_gene: .; abundance: .; v_gene: TRBV5-4; j_gene: TRBJ2-5; CDR3aa: CASSLAGTRQETQYF; CDR3nt: TGTGCCAGCAGCTTGGCCGGTACACGGCAAGAGACCCAGTACTTC
d_gene: TRBD2; abundance: .; v_gene: TRBV18; j_gene: TRBJ2-7; CDR3aa: CASSPPQLAGRYEQYF; CDR3nt: TGTGCCAGCTCACCACCGCAACTAGCGGGACGCTACGAGCAGTACTTC
d_gene: TRBD1; abundance: once; v_gene: TRBV19; j_gene: TRBJ2-7; CDR3aa: CASSDRGLYEQYF; CDR3nt: TGTGCCAGTTCGGACAGGGGCCTTTACGAGCAGTACTTC
d_gene: TRBD2; abundance: .; v_gene: TRBV30; j_gene: TRBJ2-7; CDR3aa: CAWRTSGSYEQYF; CDR3nt: TGTGCCTGGAGGACTAGCGGCTCCTACGAGCAGTACTTC
d_gene: .; abundance: .; v_gene: TRBV9; j_gene: TRBJ2-5; CDR3aa: CASSPGPNGQETQYF; CDR3nt: TGTGCCAGCAGCCCAGGACCGAACGGACAAGAGACCCAGTACTTC
d_gene: .; abundance: once; v_gene: TRBV7-2; j_gene: TRBJ1-1; CDR3aa: CASSLDSGHATEAFF; CDR3nt: TGTGCCAGCAGCTTAGATTCGGGGCATGCCACTGAAGCTTTCTTT
d_gene: TRBD1; abundance: .; v_gene: TRBV28; j_gene: TRBJ2-1; CDR3aa: CASSLWAGGTSNEQFF; CDR3nt: TGTGCCAGCAGTTTATGGGCAGGGGGCACCTCCAATGAGCAGTTCTTC
d_gene: .; abundance: .; v_gene: TRBV6-5; j_gene: TRBJ1-1; CDR3aa: CASRPPARNTEAFF; CDR3nt: TGTGCCAGCAGACCCCCAGCCAGGAACACTGAAGCTTTCTTT
d_gene: .; abundance: .; v_gene: TRBV7-2; j_gene: TRBJ2-7; CDR3aa: CASSFTSGGYEQYF; CDR3nt: TGTGCCAGCAGCTTTACTTCCGGGGGATACGAGCAGTACTTC
d_gene: TRBD1; abundance: .; v_gene: TRBV7-2; j_gene: TRBJ1-3; CDR3aa: CASSTTGTGASGNTIYF; CDR3nt: TGTGCCAGCAGTACAACCGGGACAGGGGCCTCTGGAAACACCATATATTTT
d_gene: .; abundance: .; v_gene: TRBV19; j_gene: TRBJ2-7; CDR3aa: CASSMRKGDGHDF; CDR3nt: TGTGCCAGTAGTATGAGAAAGGGAGACGGACATGACTTC
d_gene: .; abundance: .; v_gene: TRBV13; j_gene: TRBJ2-3; CDR3aa: CASSLRLTDTQYF; CDR3nt: TGTGCCAGCAGTTTAAGACTGACAGATACGCAGTATTTT
d_gene: TRBD1; abundance: .; v_gene: TRBV9; j_gene: TRBJ1-5; CDR3aa: CASSANTGGNQPQHF; CDR3nt: TGTGCCAGCAGCGCCAACACAGGGGGTAATCAGCCCCAGCATTTT
d_gene: TRBD1; abundance: once; v_gene: TRBV6-6; j_gene: TRBJ2-7; CDR3aa: CASSDPGQGFYEQYF; CDR3nt: TGTGCCAGCAGCGACCCAGGACAGGGCTTCTACGAGCAGTACTTC
d_gene: TRBD1; abundance: once; v_gene: TRBV5-1; j_gene: TRBJ1-2; CDR3aa: CASSRDRSNYGYTF; CDR3nt: TGCGCCAGCAGCCGGGACAGATCTAACTATGGCTACACCTTC
d_gene: .; abundance: .; v_gene: TRBV18; j_gene: TRBJ2-1; CDR3aa: CASSPPDRNNEQFF; CDR3nt: TGTGCCAGCTCACCGCCGGACAGAAACAATGAGCAGTTCTTC
d_gene: .; abundance: once; v_gene: TRBV28; j_gene: TRBJ1-2; CDR3aa: CASSSPVDYGYTF; CDR3nt: TGTGCCAGCAGCTCCCCCGTTGACTATGGCTACACCTTC
d_gene: TRBD2; abundance: .; v_gene: TRBV5-1; j_gene: TRBJ2-7; CDR3aa: CASSPEGRGEQYF; CDR3nt: TGCGCCAGCAGCCCTGAGGGGAGGGGCGAGCAGTACTTC
d_gene: .; abundance: .; v_gene: TRBV4-3; j_gene: TRBJ2-7; CDR3aa: CASSQSLGVYEQYF; CDR3nt: TGCGCCAGCAGCCAAAGTCTCGGGGTTTACGAGCAGTACTTC
d_gene: .; abundance: .; v_gene: TRBV7-8; j_gene: TRBJ2-1; CDR3aa: CASSSGTNRNEQFF; CDR3nt: TGTGCCAGCAGCTCCGGGACCAATCGGAATGAGCAGTTCTTC
d_gene: .; abundance: .; v_gene: TRBV29-1; j_gene: TRBJ1-1; CDR3aa: CSVNRANTEAFF; CDR3nt: TGCAGCGTTAACAGGGCGAACACTGAAGCTTTCTTT
d_gene: .; abundance: .; v_gene: TRBV5-1; j_gene: TRBJ1-4; CDR3aa: CASSLVPNEKLFF; CDR3nt: TGCGCCAGCAGCTTGGTGCCTAATGAAAAACTGTTTTTT
d_gene: TRBD2; abundance: .; v_gene: TRBV5-3; j_gene: TRBJ2-5; CDR3aa: CARSIGTSGEETQYF; CDR3nt: TGTGCCAGAAGCATCGGGACTAGCGGAGAAGAGACCCAGTACTTC
d_gene: TRBD2; abundance: .; v_gene: TRBV7-2; j_gene: TRBJ2-1; CDR3aa: CASSRGLASSYNEQFF; CDR3nt: TGTGCCAGCAGCAGGGGACTAGCGTCCTCCTACAATGAGCAGTTCTTC
d_gene: TRBD2; abundance: few; v_gene: TRBV4-2; j_gene: TRBJ2-5; CDR3aa: CASSSGGIQETQYF; CDR3nt: TGTGCCAGCAGCTCGGGGGGGATCCAAGAGACCCAGTACTTC
d_gene: .; abundance: .; v_gene: TRBV7-2; j_gene: TRBJ2-2; CDR3aa: CASSLFGSGNTGELFF; CDR3nt: TGTGCCAGCAGCTTATTTGGCAGCGGGAACACCGGGGAGCTGTTTTTT
d_gene: .; abundance: .; v_gene: TRBV7-3; j_gene: TRBJ2-5; CDR3aa: CASSPHPVETQYF; CDR3nt: TGTGCCAGCAGCCCCCACCCAGTGGAGACCCAGTACTTC
d_gene: TRBD1; abundance: .; v_gene: TRBV15; j_gene: TRBJ1-5; CDR3aa: CATSTGQGVTSNQPQHF; CDR3nt: TGTGCCACCAGCACCGGACAGGGGGTCACTAGCAATCAGCCCCAGCATTTT
d_gene: .; abundance: .; v_gene: TRBV19; j_gene: TRBJ1-3; CDR3aa: CASSRGGGMQNTIYF; CDR3nt: TGTGCCAGTAGTCGAGGCGGGGGAATGCAAAACACCATATATTTT
d_gene: TRBD2; abundance: .; v_gene: TRBV6-5; j_gene: TRBJ2-2; CDR3aa: CAGTSPLDGELFF; CDR3nt: TGTGCTGGGACTAGCCCTTTAGACGGGGAGCTGTTTTTT
d_gene: .; abundance: .; v_gene: TRBV19; j_gene: TRBJ1-2; CDR3aa: CASSISQGSGGYTF; CDR3nt: TGTGCCAGTAGCATCTCCCAGGGGTCAGGCGGCTACACCTTC
d_gene: TRBD2; abundance: .; v_gene: TRBV5-1; j_gene: TRBJ2-7; CDR3aa: CASSFPGTSQPYERYF; CDR3nt: TGCGCCAGCAGCTTCCCCGGGACTAGTCAGCCCTACGAGCGGTACTTC
d_gene: TRBD2; abundance: .; v_gene: TRBV10-1; j_gene: TRBJ2-3; CDR3aa: CASSDASGKSTDTQYF; CDR3nt: TGCGCCAGCAGTGACGCTAGCGGGAAAAGCACAGATACGCAGTATTTT
d_gene: .; abundance: .; v_gene: TRBV5-1; j_gene: TRBJ1-4; CDR3aa: CASSDGRSASNEKLFF; CDR3nt: TGCGCCAGCAGCGATGGTAGGAGCGCGTCTAATGAAAAACTGTTTTTT
d_gene: .; abundance: once; v_gene: TRBV28; j_gene: TRBJ2-7; CDR3aa: CASSSNPASEQYF; CDR3nt: TGTGCCAGCAGTTCAAACCCAGCATCCGAGCAGTACTTC
d_gene: TRBD2; abundance: .; v_gene: TRBV5-5; j_gene: TRBJ2-3; CDR3aa: CASSLAAGGPDTQYF; CDR3nt: TGTGCCAGCAGCTTGGCAGCGGGAGGGCCAGATACGCAGTATTTT
d_gene: .; abundance: .; v_gene: TRBV7-8; j_gene: TRBJ2-1; CDR3aa: CASSSRQRSSYNEQFF; CDR3nt: TGTGCCAGCAGCTCAAGACAGCGAAGCTCCTACAATGAGCAGTTCTTC
d_gene: TRBD1; abundance: .; v_gene: TRBV18; j_gene: TRBJ2-6; CDR3aa: CASSPTGAGANVLTF; CDR3nt: TGTGCCAGCTCACCGACAGGGGCTGGGGCCAACGTCCTGACTTTC
d_gene: TRBD1; abundance: .; v_gene: TRBV7-9; j_gene: TRBJ2-3; CDR3aa: CASSPGDRAADTQYF; CDR3nt: TGTGCCAGCAGCCCCGGGGACAGGGCGGCGGATACGCAGTATTTT
d_gene: .; abundance: few; v_gene: TRBV28; j_gene: TRBJ1-2; CDR3aa: CASSSERGVYGYTF; CDR3nt: TGTGCCAGCAGCTCCGAAAGGGGGGTCTATGGCTACACCTTC
d_gene: .; abundance: .; v_gene: TRBV9; j_gene: TRBJ2-5; CDR3aa: CASSPRAPSGETQYF; CDR3nt: TGTGCCAGCAGCCCCCGGGCGCCCAGCGGGGAGACCCAGTACTTC
d_gene: .; abundance: .; v_gene: TRBV6-5; j_gene: TRBJ1-3; CDR3aa: CASRSPIGNTIYF; CDR3nt: TGTGCCAGCAGGTCCCCTATTGGAAACACCATATATTTT
d_gene: .; abundance: .; v_gene: TRBV6-5; j_gene: TRBJ2-5; CDR3aa: CASFGASAGQETQYF; CDR3nt: TGTGCCAGTTTTGGGGCAAGCGCGGGGCAAGAGACCCAGTACTTC
d_gene: .; abundance: .; v_gene: TRBV6-6; j_gene: TRBJ2-7; CDR3aa: CASSSLAEGYEQYF; CDR3nt: TGTGCCAGCAGTTCCTTAGCGGAGGGCTACGAGCAGTACTTC
d_gene: .; abundance: .; v_gene: TRBV7-9; j_gene: TRBJ2-3; CDR3aa: CASSLDRLTDTQYF; CDR3nt: TGTGCCAGCAGCTTAGACAGGCTCACAGATACGCAGTATTTT
d_gene: .; abundance: .; v_gene: TRBV27; j_gene: TRBJ1-3; CDR3aa: CASSRGLGNTIYF; CDR3nt: TGTGCCAGCAGTCGGGGGCTTGGAAACACCATATATTTT
d_gene: TRBD2; abundance: .; v_gene: TRBV11-2; j_gene: TRBJ2-7; CDR3aa: CASSRGPPASGRGEQYF; CDR3nt: TGTGCCAGCAGTCGAGGTCCCCCTGCTAGCGGGAGGGGCGAGCAGTACTTC
d_gene: .; abundance: .; v_gene: TRBV4-3; j_gene: TRBJ2-3; CDR3aa: CASSQGLYPSTDTQYF; CDR3nt: TGCGCCAGCAGCCAAGGACTTTACCCTAGCACAGATACGCAGTATTTT
d_gene: .; abundance: .; v_gene: TRBV11-2; j_gene: TRBJ1-2; CDR3aa: CASSLQGSGYTF; CDR3nt: TGTGCCAGCAGCTTACAGGGTTCTGGCTACACCTTC
d_gene: TRBD1; abundance: .; v_gene: TRBV18; j_gene: TRBJ2-1; CDR3aa: CASTRQGETEQFF; CDR3nt: TGTGCCAGCACGCGACAGGGGGAGACTGAGCAGTTCTTC
d_gene: .; abundance: .; v_gene: TRBV28; j_gene: TRBJ2-3; CDR3aa: CASSLSHSTDTQYF; CDR3nt: TGTGCCAGCAGTTTATCTCATAGCACAGATACGCAGTATTTT
d_gene: TRBD2; abundance: .; v_gene: TRBV29-1; j_gene: TRBJ2-1; CDR3aa: CSVEKAGVQNEQFF; CDR3nt: TGCAGCGTTGAAAAAGCGGGAGTGCAGAATGAGCAGTTCTTC
d_gene: .; abundance: once; v_gene: TRBV7-3; j_gene: TRBJ2-1; CDR3aa: CASSFRRGAYNEQFF; CDR3nt: TGTGCCAGCAGCTTTCGGAGGGGGGCCTACAATGAGCAGTTCTTC
d_gene: .; abundance: .; v_gene: TRBV6-5; j_gene: TRBJ1-1; CDR3aa: CASSYGHRNTEAFF; CDR3nt: TGTGCCAGCAGTTACGGGCACCGGAACACTGAAGCTTTCTTT
d_gene: TRBD2; abundance: .; v_gene: TRBV5-1; j_gene: TRBJ2-3; CDR3aa: CASSSSGSWDTQYF; CDR3nt: TGCGCCAGCAGCTCAAGCGGGAGTTGGGATACGCAGTATTTT
d_gene: TRBD1; abundance: .; v_gene: TRBV20-1; j_gene: TRBJ2-5; CDR3aa: CSTGDSETQYF; CDR3nt: TGCAGTACAGGGGATTCAGAGACCCAGTACTTC